These 25 T cell receptor beta chains were sequenced from one sample in a study of T cells expressing NK-cell markers. TCRdb re-called the 5' RACE reads and gives one entry per CDR3 protein, without DNA. This listing includes roughly 150,000 distinct CDR3 sequences. Sample: blood T cells: a sorted CD56 or NKG2C T cell subset, CD4+ or CD8+ T cells, or bulk PBMC T cells (not recorded which). The source of these receptors is a woman aged 18 to 75 in good health.

The chain couples TRBV12-3 or TRBV12-4 to TRBJ2-6. The CDR3 is 17 residues long. This CDR3 is CASSRMIWSSGANVLTF.

V is TRBV12-3 or TRBV12-4 and J is TRBJ2-3. The CDR3 extends over 14 amino acids. The CDR3 sequence: CASSPRGPTDTQYF.

The gene calls are TRBV28 and TRBJ2-1; TCRdb outputs TRBD1, but without DNA this stays unchecked. Germline V gene sequence: CDR1 MDHEN, CDR2 SYDVKM. This CDR3 comprises 15 residues. The CDR3 is CASKEGGRSYNEQFF.

The chain joins TRBV27 to TRBJ1-2; TCRdb returns TRBD1, unconfirmable since there is no DNA. Germline CDR1 reads MNHEY; CDR2 reads SMNVEV (reference sequence). The CDR3 consists of 15 residues. CDR3 amino acids: CASSANQGGGYGYTF.

The chain is built from TRBV18 and TRBJ1-1. This CDR3 has 15 residues. From germline, CDR1 is KGHSH and CDR2 LQKENI. CDR3 residues: CASSPPSRSYTEAFF.

The CDR3 region is CASSWTRQETQYF. The rearrangement links TRBV12-3 or TRBV12-4 to TRBJ2-5; TCRdb names TRBD2, which stays unverified in the absence of DNA. This CDR3 region has 13 residues.

J is TRBJ2-1 and V is TRBV20-1; TCRdb's D call of TRBD1 is untestable without DNA. In germline, CDR1 is DFQATT, CDR2 SNEGSKA (reference sequence). The CDR3 covers 14 residues. The CDR3 here is CSPRLGGTGREQFF.

J is TRBJ2-5 and V is TRBV18; the D call from TCRdb, TRBD1, cannot be confirmed without DNA. This CDR3 region has 13 residues. CDR1 and CDR2 (germline): KGHSH, LQKENI. The CDR3 reads CASSSGTGETQYF.

The chain combines TRBV13 with TRBJ2-1; the TCRdb call, TRBD1, lacks DNA for checking. Germline V gene data show CDR1 as PRHDT and CDR2 as FYEKMQ (reference sequence). The length of the CDR3 is 15 residues. The chain's CDR3 is CASSFGLAGDNEQFF.

This sequence joins TRBV6-5 and TRBJ1-2; TCRdb designates TRBD1, a call that cannot be tested without DNA. The CDR3 spans 14 residues. CDR1 and CDR2 from the germline V gene are MNHEY and SVGAGI. This chain's CDR3 is CASITRGANYGYTF.

The rearrangement joins TRBV5-1 to TRBJ1-6; TCRdb proposes TRBD1, but this gene call is untestable without DNA. Germline V CDR1 and CDR2: SGHRS, YFSETQ. CDR3 length: 14 residues. The CDR3 region is CASSGAGDNSPLHF.

The chain links TRBV4-1 to TRBJ2-1; as DNA is missing, the TRBD2 call by TCRdb cannot be tested. The CDR3 runs to 14 residues. Germline CDR1 MGHRA, CDR2 YSYEKL. CDR3 sequence reads: CASSQLGPYNEQFF.

The chain is built from TRBV5-1 and TRBJ2-5; TCRdb calls TRBD1, which cannot be checked without DNA. The germline V gene has CDR1 SGHRS and CDR2 YFSETQ. The CDR3 spans 13 residues. The CDR3 protein is CASRRTGRETQYF.

The rearrangement links TRBV6-1 to TRBJ1-5; TCRdb's assignment of TRBD1 cannot be checked, as there is no DNA. The CDR3 has 15 amino acids. Germline-derived CDR1 and CDR2 are MNHNS and SASEGT. This chain's CDR3 is CASSPGGVWMQPQHF.

The rearrangement uses TRBV28 and TRBJ2-2; TCRdb indicates TRBD1, and absent DNA this call remains unverified. Per germline, CDR1 MDHEN and CDR2 SYDVKM. There are 15 residues in the CDR3. CDR3 residues: CASRGQGTNTGELFF. The full variable domain, in which reference TRBV28 and TRBJ2-2 provide the parts outside the CDR3, is DVKVTQSSRYLVKRTGEKVFLECVQDMDHENMFWYRQDPGLGLRLIYFSYDVKMKEKGDIPEGYSVSREKKERFSLILESASTNQTSMYLCASRGQGTNTGELFFGEGSRLTVL.

The chain carries TRBV10-2 and TRBJ1-3. From germline, CDR1 is WSHSY and CDR2 SAAADI. The CDR3 consists of 15 residues. CDR3: CASSELAVSGNTIYF.

The V call is TRBV29-1, the J call TRBJ2-4; TCRdb calls TRBD1, which cannot be checked without DNA. This CDR3 comprises 15 residues. Germline CDR1 SQVTM, CDR2 ANQGSEA. The CDR3 spells CSAEGGTLAKNIQYF.

The chain has TRBV4-2 and TRBJ2-3. Germline CDR1 and CDR2: LGHNA and YNFKEQ. CDR3 length: 13 amino acids. This chain's CDR3 is CASSPDNANSQYF.

The rearrangement joins TRBV7-3 to TRBJ2-7; lacking DNA, the TRBD1 call made by TCRdb goes unchecked. CDR1 and CDR2 from the germline V gene are SGHTA and FQGTGA. This CDR3 spans 15 amino acids. The CDR3 protein is CASSLTALGAGEQYF.

The chain combines TRBV5-1 with TRBJ2-1; TCRdb's assignment of TRBD2 cannot be checked, as there is no DNA. This CDR3 has 13 residues. Per germline, CDR1 SGHRS and CDR2 YFSETQ. CDR3 loop: CASRSGGYNEQFF.

V gene TRBV6-6 combines with J gene TRBJ2-1; no DNA is available, so the TRBD2 call from TCRdb remains unchecked. The CDR3 has 12 residues. The germline V gene has CDR1 MNHNY and CDR2 SVGAGI (reference sequence). This CDR3 reads CASSQTRNEQFF.

The chain links TRBV12-3 or TRBV12-4 to TRBJ1-5; TCRdb gives TRBD1 as the D gene, but with no DNA this cannot be confirmed. This CDR3 has 15 amino acids. This CDR3 reads CASSPAGQGNQPQHF.

The chain recombines TRBV7-2 with TRBJ2-7; as DNA is missing, the TRBD2 call by TCRdb cannot be tested. This CDR3 has 15 amino acids. Germline CDR1 reads SGHTA; CDR2 reads FQGNSA. The chain's CDR3 is CASSFRSGGGYEQYF.

This chain links TRBV12-3 or TRBV12-4 with TRBJ2-5; TCRdb's D call of TRBD2 is untestable without DNA. The CDR3 has 15 amino acids. The CDR3 reads CASGLRSGGGETQYF.

V and J are TRBV21-1 and TRBJ2-7; the TCRdb call, TRBD2, lacks DNA for checking. TRBV21-1 is termed a pseudogene. The CDR3 loop spans 15 amino acids. The CDR3 here is CASNPSRRERYEQYF.